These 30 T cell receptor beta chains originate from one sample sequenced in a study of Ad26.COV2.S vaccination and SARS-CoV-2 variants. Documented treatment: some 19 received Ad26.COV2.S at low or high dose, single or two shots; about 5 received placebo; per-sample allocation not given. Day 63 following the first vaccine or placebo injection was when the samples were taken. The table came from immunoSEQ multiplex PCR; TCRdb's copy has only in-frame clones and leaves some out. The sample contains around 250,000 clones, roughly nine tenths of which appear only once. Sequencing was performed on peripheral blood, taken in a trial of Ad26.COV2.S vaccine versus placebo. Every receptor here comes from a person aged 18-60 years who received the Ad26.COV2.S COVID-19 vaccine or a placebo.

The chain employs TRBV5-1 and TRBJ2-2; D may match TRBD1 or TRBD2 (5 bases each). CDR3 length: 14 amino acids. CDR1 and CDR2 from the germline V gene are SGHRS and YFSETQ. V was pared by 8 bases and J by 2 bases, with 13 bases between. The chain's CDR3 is CASVPGPNTGELFF. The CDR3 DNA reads TGCGCCAGTGTACCGGGACCCAACACCGGGGAGCTGTTTTTT.

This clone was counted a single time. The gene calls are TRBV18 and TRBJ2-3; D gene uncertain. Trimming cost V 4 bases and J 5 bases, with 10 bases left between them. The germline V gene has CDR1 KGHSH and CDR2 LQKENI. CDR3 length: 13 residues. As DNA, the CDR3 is TGTGCCAGCTCACGAGACGTCCTAGATACGCAGTATTTT. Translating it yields CASSRDVLDTQYF.

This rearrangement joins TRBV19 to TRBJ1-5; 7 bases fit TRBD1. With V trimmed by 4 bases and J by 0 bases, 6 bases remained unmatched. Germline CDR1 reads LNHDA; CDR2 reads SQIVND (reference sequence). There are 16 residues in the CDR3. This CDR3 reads CASSTTGRYSNQPQHF. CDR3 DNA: TGTGCCAGTAGTACGACAGGGCGGTATAGCAATCAGCCCCAGCATTTT.

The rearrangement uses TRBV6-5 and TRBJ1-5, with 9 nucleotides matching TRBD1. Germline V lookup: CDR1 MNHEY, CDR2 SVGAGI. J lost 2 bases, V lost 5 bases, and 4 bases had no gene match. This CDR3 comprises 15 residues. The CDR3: CASSNDRGGNQPQHF. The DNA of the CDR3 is TGTGCCAGCAGTAACGACAGGGGGGGCAATCAGCCCCAGCATTTT.

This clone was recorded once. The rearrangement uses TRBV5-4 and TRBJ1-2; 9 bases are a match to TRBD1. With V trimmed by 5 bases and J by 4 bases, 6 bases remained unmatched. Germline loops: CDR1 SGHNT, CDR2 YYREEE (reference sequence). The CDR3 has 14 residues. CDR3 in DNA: TGTGCCAGCAGGGACAGGGGATGGGGCTATGGCTACACCTTC. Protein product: CASRDRGWGYGYTF.

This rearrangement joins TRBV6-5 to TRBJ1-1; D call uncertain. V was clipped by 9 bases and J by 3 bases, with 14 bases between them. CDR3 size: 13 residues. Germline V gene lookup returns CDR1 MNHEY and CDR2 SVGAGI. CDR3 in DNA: TGTGCCAGTTTGAGGCACGAGGACACTGAAGCTTTCTTT. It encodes CASLRHEDTEAFF.

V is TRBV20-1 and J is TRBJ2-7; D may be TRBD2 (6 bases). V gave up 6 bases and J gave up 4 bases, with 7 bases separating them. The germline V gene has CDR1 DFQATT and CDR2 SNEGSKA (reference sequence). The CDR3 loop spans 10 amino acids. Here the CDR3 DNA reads TGCAGTGCGGAGGGGTACGAGCAGTACGTC. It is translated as CSAEGYEQYV.

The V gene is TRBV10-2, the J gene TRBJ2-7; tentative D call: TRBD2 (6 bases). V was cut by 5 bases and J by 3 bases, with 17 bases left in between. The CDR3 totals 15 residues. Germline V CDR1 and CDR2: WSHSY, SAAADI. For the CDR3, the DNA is TGCGCCAGCAGTCCGGGGACTGAACACTTCTACGAGCAGTACGTC. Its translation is CASSPGTEHFYEQYV.

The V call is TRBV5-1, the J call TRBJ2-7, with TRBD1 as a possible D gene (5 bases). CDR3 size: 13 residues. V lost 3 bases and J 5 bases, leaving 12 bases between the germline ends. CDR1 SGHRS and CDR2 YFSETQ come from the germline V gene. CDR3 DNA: TGCGCCAGCAGCTCTGGGGCAGCCGACGAGCAGTACTTC. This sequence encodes CASSSGAADEQYF.

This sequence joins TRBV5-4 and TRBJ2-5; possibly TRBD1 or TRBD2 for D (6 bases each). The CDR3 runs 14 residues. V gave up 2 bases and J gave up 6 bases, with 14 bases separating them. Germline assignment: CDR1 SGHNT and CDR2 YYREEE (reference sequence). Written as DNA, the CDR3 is TGTGCCAGCAGCTTTCAGGAGGGGACAAAGACCCAGTACTTC. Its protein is CASSFQEGTKTQYF.

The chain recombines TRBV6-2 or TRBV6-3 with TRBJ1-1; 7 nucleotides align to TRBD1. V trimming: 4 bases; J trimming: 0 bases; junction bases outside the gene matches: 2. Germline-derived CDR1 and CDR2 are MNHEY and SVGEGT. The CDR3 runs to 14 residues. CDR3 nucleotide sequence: TGTGCCAGCAGTTCCGACAGGGTGAACACTGAAGCTTTCTTT. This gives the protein CASSSDRVNTEAFF.

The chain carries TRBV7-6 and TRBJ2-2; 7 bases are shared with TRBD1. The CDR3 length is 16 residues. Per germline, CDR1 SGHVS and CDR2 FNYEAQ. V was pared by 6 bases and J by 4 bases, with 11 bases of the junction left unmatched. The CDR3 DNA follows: TGTGCCAGCAGGGACAGGACCTTCGGTCCCACCGGGGAGCTGTTTTTT. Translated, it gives CASRDRTFGPTGELFF. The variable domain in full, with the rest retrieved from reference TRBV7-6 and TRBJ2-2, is GAGVSQSPRYKVTKRGQDVALRCDPISGHVSLYWYRQALGQGPEFLTYFNYEAQQDKSGLPNDRFSAERPEGSISTLTIQRTEQRDSAMYRCASRDRTFGPTGELFFGEGSRLTVL.

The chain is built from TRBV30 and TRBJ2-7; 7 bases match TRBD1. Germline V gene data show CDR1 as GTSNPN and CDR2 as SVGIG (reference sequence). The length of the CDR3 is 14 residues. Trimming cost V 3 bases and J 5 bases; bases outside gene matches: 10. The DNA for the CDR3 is TGTGCCTGGAGGTTGACAGGGCAATCGCACGAGCAGTACTTC. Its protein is CAWRLTGQSHEQYF.

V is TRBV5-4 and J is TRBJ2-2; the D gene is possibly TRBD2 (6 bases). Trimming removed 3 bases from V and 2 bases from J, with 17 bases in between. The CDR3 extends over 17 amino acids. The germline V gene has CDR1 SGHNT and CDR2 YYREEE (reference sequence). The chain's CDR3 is CASSWGVDGINTGELFF. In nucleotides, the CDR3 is TGTGCCAGCAGCTGGGGGGTTGACGGGATAAACACCGGGGAGCTGTTTTTT. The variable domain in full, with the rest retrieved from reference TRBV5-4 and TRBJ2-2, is ETGVTQSPTHLIKTRGQQVTLRCSSQSGHNTVSWYQQALGQGPQFIFQYYREEENGRGNFPPRFSGLQFPNYSSELNVNALELDDSALYLCASSWGVDGINTGELFFGEGSRLTVL.

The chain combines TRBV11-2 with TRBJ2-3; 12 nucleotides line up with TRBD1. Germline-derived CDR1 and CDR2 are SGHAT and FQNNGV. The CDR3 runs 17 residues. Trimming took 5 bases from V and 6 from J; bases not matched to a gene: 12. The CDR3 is CASSSAGTGGVRDTQYF. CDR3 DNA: TGTGCCAGCAGCAGTGCCGGGACAGGGGGCGTGAGGGATACGCAGTATTTT. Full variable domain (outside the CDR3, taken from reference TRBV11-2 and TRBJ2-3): EAGVAQSPRYKIIEKRQSVAFWCNPISGHATLYWYQQILGQGPKLLIQFQNNGVVDDSQLPKDRFSAERLKGVDSTLKIQPAKLEDSAVYLCASSSAGTGGVRDTQYFGPGTRLTVL.

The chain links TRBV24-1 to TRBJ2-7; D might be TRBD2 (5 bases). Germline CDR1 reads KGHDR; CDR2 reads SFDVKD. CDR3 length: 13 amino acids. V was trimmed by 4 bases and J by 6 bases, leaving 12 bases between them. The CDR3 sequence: CATSDSNGLEQYF. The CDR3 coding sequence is TGTGCCACCAGTGACTCAAACGGACTCGAGCAGTACTTC.

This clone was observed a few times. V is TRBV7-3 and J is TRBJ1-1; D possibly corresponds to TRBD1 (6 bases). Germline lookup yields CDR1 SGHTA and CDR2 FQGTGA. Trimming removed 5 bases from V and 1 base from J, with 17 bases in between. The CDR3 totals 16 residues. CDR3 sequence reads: CASSRRGMGWNTEAFF. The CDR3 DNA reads TGTGCCAGCAGCCGGAGGGGGATGGGCTGGAACACTGAAGCTTTCTTT.

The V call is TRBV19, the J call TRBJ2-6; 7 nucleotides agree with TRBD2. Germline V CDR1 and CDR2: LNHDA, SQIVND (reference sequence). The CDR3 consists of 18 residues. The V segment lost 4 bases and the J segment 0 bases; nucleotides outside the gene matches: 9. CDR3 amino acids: CASSTGGLLYSGANVLTF. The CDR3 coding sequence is TGTGCCAGTAGTACGGGGGGACTTCTGTACTCTGGGGCCAACGTCCTGACTTTC. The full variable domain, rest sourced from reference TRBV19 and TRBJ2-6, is DGGITQSPKYLFRKEGQNVTLSCEQNLNHDAMYWYRQDPGQGLRLIYYSQIVNDFQKGDIAEGYSVSREKKESFPLTVTSAQKNPTAFYLCASSTGGLLYSGANVLTFGAGSRLTVL.

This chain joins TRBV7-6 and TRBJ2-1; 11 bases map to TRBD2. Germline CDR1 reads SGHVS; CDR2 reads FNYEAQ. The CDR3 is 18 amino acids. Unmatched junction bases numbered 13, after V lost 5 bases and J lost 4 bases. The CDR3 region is CASSHGGLAEGGYNEQFF. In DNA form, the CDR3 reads TGTGCCAGCAGCCACGGGGGACTAGCGGAGGGTGGGTACAATGAGCAGTTCTTC.

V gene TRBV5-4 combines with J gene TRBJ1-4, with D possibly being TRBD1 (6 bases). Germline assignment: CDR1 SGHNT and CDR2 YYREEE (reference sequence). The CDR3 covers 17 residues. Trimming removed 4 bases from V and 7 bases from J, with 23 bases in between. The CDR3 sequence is CASSVTGRGTLGEKLFF. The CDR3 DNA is TGTGCCAGCAGCGTGACAGGACGAGGAACTTTAGGTGAAAAACTGTTTTTT.

The CDR3 DNA follows: TGTGCCAGCAGTGAAAGACAGACTTATAGCAATCAGCCCCAGCATTTT. Amino acids: CASSERQTYSNQPQHF. The gene calls are TRBV6-1 and TRBJ1-5; perhaps TRBD1 as D (5 bases). The CDR3 totals 16 residues. V lost 2 bases, J lost 0 bases, and 11 bases lay in between. From germline, CDR1 is MNHNS and CDR2 SASEGT.

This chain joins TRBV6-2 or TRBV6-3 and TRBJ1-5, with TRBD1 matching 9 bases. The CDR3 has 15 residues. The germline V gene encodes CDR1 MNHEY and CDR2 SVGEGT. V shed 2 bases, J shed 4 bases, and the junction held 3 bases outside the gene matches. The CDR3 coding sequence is TGTGCCAGCAGTTACCCGGGACAGGGAAATCAGCCCCAGCATTTT. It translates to CASSYPGQGNQPQHF.

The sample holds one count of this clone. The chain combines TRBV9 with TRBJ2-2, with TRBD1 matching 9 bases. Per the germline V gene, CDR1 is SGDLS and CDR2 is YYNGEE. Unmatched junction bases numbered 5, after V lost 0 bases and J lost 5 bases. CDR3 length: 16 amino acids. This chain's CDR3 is CASSVASGTGTGELFF. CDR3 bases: TGTGCCAGCAGCGTAGCTTCAGGGACAGGGACCGGGGAGCTGTTTTTT.

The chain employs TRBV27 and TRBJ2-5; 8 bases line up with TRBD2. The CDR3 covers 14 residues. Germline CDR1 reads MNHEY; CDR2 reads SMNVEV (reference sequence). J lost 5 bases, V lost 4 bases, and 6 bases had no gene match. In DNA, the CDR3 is TGTGCCAGCAGTTCCATCGGGGGGGAGGAGACCCAGTACTTC. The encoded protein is CASSSIGGEETQYF.

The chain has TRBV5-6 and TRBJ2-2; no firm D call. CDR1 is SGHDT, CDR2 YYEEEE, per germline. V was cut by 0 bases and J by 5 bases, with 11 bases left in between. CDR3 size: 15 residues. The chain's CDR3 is CASSLGSLRTGELFF. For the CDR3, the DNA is TGTGCCAGCAGCTTGGGCTCCCTGAGGACCGGGGAGCTGTTTTTT.

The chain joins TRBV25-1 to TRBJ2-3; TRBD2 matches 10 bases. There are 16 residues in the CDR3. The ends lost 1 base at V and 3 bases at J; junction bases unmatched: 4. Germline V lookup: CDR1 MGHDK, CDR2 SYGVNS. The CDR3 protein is CASSEWLAGVTDTQYF. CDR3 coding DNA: TGTGCCAGCAGTGAATGGCTAGCGGGAGTAACAGATACGCAGTATTTT.

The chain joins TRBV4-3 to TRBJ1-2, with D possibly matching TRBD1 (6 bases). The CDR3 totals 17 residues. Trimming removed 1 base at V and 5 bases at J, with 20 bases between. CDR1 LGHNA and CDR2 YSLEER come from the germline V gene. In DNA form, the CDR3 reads TGCGCCAGCAGCCAAGGGCCCAACAGGGAGGAAGGATATGGCTACACCTTC. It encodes CASSQGPNREEGYGYTF.

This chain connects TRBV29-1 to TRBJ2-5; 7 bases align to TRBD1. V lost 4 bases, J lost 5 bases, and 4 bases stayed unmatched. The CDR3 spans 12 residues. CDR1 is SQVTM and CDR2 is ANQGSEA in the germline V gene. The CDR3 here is CSVGTGVETQYF. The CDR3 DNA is TGCAGCGTTGGTACAGGGGTCGAGACCCAGTACTTC.

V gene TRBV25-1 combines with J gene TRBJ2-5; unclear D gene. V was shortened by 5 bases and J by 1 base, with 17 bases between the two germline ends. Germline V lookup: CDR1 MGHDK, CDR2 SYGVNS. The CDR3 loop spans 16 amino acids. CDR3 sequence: CASSPSSDGIQETQYF. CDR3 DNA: TGTGCCAGCAGTCCCTCCTCCGACGGAATCCAAGAGACCCAGTACTTC.

The CDR3 loop is CASSRTGGTDTQYF. For the CDR3, the DNA is TGTGCCAGCAGTCGGACAGGGGGCACAGATACGCAGTATTTT. The V gene is TRBV7-9, the J gene TRBJ2-3; 9 nucleotides line up with TRBD1. The J segment lost 1 base and the V segment lost 6 bases, leaving 2 bases of the junction unmatched. The CDR3 spans 14 residues. Germline assignment: CDR1 SEHNR and CDR2 FQNEAQ (reference sequence).